The clone carrying this T cell receptor beta chain has more than one count but fewer than ten. TCRdb re-analysed the 5' RACE reads in MiXCR, keeping a single row per CDR3 protein. The sample contains 200,000 to 300,000 distinct CDR3 sequences, about 11% of which appear only once. Only healthy Caucasians were enrolled as donors. There are 13 residues in the CDR3. Losses at the gene ends were 2 bases for V and 3 bases for J; bases not matched to a gene: 3. From germline, CDR1 is DFQATT and CDR2 SNEGSKA (reference sequence). This specimen comes from a study of identical twins. The sequence was obtained from a man in his fifties or sixties in good health. The genes are TRBV20-1 and TRBJ2-5; 7 bases are shared with TRBD2. What was sequenced was memory T cells sorted from blood. This CDR3 is CSARRLAEETQYF. In DNA, the CDR3 is TGCAGTGCTAGACGGCTAGCGGAAGAGACCCAGTACTTC.